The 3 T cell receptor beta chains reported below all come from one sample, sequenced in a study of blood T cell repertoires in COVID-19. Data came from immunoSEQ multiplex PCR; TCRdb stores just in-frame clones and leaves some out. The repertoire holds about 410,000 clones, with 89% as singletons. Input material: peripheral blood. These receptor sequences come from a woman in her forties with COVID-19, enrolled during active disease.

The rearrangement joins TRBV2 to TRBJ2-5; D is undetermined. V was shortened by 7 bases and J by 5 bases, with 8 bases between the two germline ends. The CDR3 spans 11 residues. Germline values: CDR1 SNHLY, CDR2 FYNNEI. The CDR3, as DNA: TGTGCCAGCAAGTATGCGGAGACCCAGTACTTC. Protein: CASKYAETQYF. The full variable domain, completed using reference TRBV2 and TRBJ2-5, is EPEVTQTPSHQVTQMGQEVILRCVPISNHLYFYWYRQILGQKVEFLVSFYNNEISEKSEIFDDQFSVERPDGSNFTLKIRSTKLEDSAMYFCASKYAETQYFGPGTRLLVL.

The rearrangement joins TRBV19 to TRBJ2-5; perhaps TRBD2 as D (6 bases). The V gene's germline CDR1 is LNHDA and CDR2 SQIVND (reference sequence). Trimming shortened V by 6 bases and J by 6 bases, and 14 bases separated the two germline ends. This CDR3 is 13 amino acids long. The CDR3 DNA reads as TGTGCCAGTAGCTCACCGGGGGTAAAGACCCAGTACTTC. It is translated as CASSSPGVKTQYF.

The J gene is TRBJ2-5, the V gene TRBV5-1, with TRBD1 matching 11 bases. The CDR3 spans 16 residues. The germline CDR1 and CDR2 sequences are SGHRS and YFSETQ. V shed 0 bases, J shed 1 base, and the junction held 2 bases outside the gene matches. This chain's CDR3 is CASSLAGTGGQETQYF. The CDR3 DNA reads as TGCGCCAGCAGCTTGGCCGGGACAGGGGGCCAAGAGACCCAGTACTTC.